This T cell receptor (beta chain) was identified during a study of molecular identifiers for immune sequencing clone quantification. One entry per CDR3 protein results from TCRdb running MiXCR on the PCR reads. The sample lists more than 450,000 distinct CDR3 sequences, 20% to 25% seen once, with 0.7% to 1% in the top ten. Each library that profiled naive CD8 cells came from roughly 20,000 to 1,000,000 sorted cells with 10%, 30% or 50% RNA. This clonotype has a count of ten or more. The antigen is undetermined. Study-level points and caveats: Reportedly, one cell's Jurkat TCR RNA was detected within 1,100,000 naive CD8 cells. The study found clones above 20 RNA copies held over 99% of effector molecules and under 1% in naive cells.

The origin of this receptor is a human donor in good health. Some libraries in this study had Jurkat cell RNA spiked in. Sequenced input: naive CD8+ T cells from blood, with Jurkat cell RNA spiked in. The sample's subset: FACS-sorted CD8+CD4-CCR7+CD45RA+ naive T cells.

The CDR3 nucleotides read TGTGCCAGCAGCCTAGCGGGAGTTGAAGATACGCAGTATTTT. Translating it yields CASSLAGVEDTQYF. The chain carries TRBV3-1 and TRBJ2-3, with 9 bases lining up with TRBD2. J gave up 5 bases and V 4 bases, and 4 bases lay outside the gene matches. Per germline, CDR1 LGHDT and CDR2 YNNKEL (reference sequence). The CDR3 extends over 14 amino acids.